This TCR beta chain was identified in a study of shared clonotypes between healthy human individuals. Replicate PCRs from sorted subsets contained 200 ng DNA, which is roughly 30,000 T cell genomes. Clones were read by immunoSEQ multiplex PCR, and TCRdb kept only the in-frame ones, dropping some. The profile shows about 2.4 million clones, approximately 93% of them singletons. This sequence originates from a young man in good health. Some clones in this sample may be carry-over from other donors' samples. The source material was naive CD4+ T cells from PBMCs. The subset was: CD45RA+ positively selected.

The CDR3 nucleotides read TGTGCCAGCAGTCGGGACCTACGCTATGGCTACACCTTC. Translating gives CASSRDLRYGYTF. The gene calls are TRBV28 and TRBJ1-2; a weak D match, TRBD1 (5 bases). This CDR3 contains 13 residues. CDR1 is MDHEN, CDR2 SYDVKM, per germline. V lost 5 bases and J lost 4, with 11 bases in between.